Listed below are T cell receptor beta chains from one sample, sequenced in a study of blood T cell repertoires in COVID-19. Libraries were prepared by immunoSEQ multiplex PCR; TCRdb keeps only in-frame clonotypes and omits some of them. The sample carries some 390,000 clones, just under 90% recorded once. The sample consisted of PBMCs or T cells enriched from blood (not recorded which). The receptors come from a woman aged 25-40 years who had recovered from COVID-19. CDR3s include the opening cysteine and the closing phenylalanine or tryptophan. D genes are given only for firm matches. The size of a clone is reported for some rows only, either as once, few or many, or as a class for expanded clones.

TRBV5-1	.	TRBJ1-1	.	TGCGCCAGCAGCTTGGAGAGGTTCACTGAAGCTTTCTTT	CASSLERFTEAFF
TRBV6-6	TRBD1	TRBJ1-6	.	TGTGCCAGCAGCCCACAGGGACAGAATTCACCCCTCCACTTT	CASSPQGQNSPLHF
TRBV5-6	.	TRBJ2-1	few	TGTGCCAGCAGCCGGAGCTCCTACAATGAGCAGTTCTTC	CASSRSSYNEQFF
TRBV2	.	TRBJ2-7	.	TGTGCCAGCATAAGGAAGGGGACGAACAGGGTGAACTACGAGCAGTACTTC	CASIRKGTNRVNYEQYF
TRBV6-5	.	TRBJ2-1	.	TGTGCCAGTACAGCCTACAATGAGCAGTTCTTC	CASTAYNEQFF
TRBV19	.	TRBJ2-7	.	TGTGCCAGTAGTCCGGCGGGGACCGACGAGTACGAGCAGTACTTC	CASSPAGTDEYEQYF
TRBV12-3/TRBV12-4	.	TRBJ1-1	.	TGTGCCAGCAGCCCAGTCCCGGGGGAAGCTTTCTTT	CASSPVPGEAFF
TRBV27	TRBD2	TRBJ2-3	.	TGTGCCAGTAGGACTAGCGGGGGTCGCCGGGGAGATACGCAGTATTTT	CASRTSGGRRGDTQYF
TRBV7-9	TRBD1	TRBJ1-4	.	TGTGCCAGCAGCACAACAGGGGATAGTAATGAAAAACTGTTTTTT	CASSTTGDSNEKLFF
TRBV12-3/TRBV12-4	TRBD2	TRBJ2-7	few	TGTGCCAGCAGCCAGCGGGAGATCACCGAGCAGTACTTC	CASSQREITEQYF
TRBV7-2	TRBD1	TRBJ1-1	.	TGTGCCAGCAGCTCGAGGAACAGGGGAAGTTTTGAAGCTTTCTTT	CASSSRNRGSFEAFF
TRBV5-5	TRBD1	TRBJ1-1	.	TGTGCCAGCAGCTTGAGGACAGGGACGAACACTGAAGCTTTCTTT	CASSLRTGTNTEAFF
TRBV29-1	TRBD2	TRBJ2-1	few	TGCAGCGTTGAGACTGGGACTAGCGGATACAATGAGCAGTTCTTC	CSVETGTSGYNEQFF
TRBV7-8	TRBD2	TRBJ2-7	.	TGTGCCAGCAGCTTAGCGGGAGGGCCTCTAGGCTACGAGCAGTACTTC	CASSLAGGPLGYEQYF
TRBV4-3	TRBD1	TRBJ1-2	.	TGCGCCAGCAGCCAAGACGCCAGGGGGAGAGGCTATGGCTACACCTTC	CASSQDARGRGYGYTF
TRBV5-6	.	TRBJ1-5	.	TGTGCCAGCAGCTTAGCTTACGGTAGAGGCAATCAGCCCCAGCATTTT	CASSLAYGRGNQPQHF
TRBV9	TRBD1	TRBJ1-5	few	TGTGCCAGCAGCCCAGGACAGGCCGGCAATCAGCCCCAGCATTTT	CASSPGQAGNQPQHF
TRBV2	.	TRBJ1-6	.	TGTGCCAGCACAGGAGGTTCACCCCTCCACTTT	CASTGGSPLHF
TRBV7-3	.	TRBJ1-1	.	TGTGCCAGCAGCTTTGGGGGCGGGAGCCCTGAAGCTTTCTTT	CASSFGGGSPEAFF
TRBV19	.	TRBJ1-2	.	TGTGCCAGTAGTCTCCCAGGATACTATGGCTACACCTTC	CASSLPGYYGYTF
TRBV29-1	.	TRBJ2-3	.	TGCAGCGTTGGGGCCCCCAGAAGTGCAGATACGCAGTATTTT	CSVGAPRSADTQYF
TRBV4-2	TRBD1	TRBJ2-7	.	TGTGCCAGCAGCCAAGGATTGGGACAGGGTACCTACGAGCAGTACTTC	CASSQGLGQGTYEQYF
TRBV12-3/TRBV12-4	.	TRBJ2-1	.	TGTGCCAGCAGTCTGCGGGACTCCAATGAGCAGTTCTTC	CASSLRDSNEQFF
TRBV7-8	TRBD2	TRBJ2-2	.	TGTGCCAGCAGCTTGAGCGGGAGAGGCGGGGAGCTGTTTTTT	CASSLSGRGGELFF
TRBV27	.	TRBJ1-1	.	TGTGCCAGCAGTTTATCAGGGGTCGACACTGAAGCTTTCTTT	CASSLSGVDTEAFF
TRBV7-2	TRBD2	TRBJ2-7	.	TGTGCCAGCAGCCTATGGACTAGTTTCTCGAACGAGCAGTACTTC	CASSLWTSFSNEQYF
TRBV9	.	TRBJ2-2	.	TGTGCCAGCAGCGACCGCGACACCACCGGGGAGCTGTTTTTT	CASSDRDTTGELFF
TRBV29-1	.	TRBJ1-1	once	TGCAGCGTTGATAGGGCAGGGGTCGGTACTGAAGCTTTCTTT	CSVDRAGVGTEAFF
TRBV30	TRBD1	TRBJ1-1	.	TGTGCCTGGAGAGGTGACAGGGCTTGGACTGAAGCTTTCTTT	CAWRGDRAWTEAFF
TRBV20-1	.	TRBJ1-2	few	TGCAGTGCCACAGACGTCTATGGCTACACCTTC	CSATDVYGYTF
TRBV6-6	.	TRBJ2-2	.	TGTGCCAGCAGACGATTAGACAGCCCAGGGAACACCGGGGAGCTGTTTTTT	CASRRLDSPGNTGELFF
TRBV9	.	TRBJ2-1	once	TGTGCCAGCAGCGTAGACCCGGCGGGGAATGAGCAGTTCTTC	CASSVDPAGNEQFF
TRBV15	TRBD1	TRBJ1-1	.	TGTGCCACCAGTCTTGGGACAGGGGACTTAACTGGAGAAGCTTTCTTT	CATSLGTGDLTGEAFF
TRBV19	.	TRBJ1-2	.	TGTGCCAGTAGTATAGCGGCACTATCTAACTATGGCTACACCTTC	CASSIAALSNYGYTF
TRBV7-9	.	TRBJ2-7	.	TGTGCCAGCAGCCCAACGGGACATCTGGAGCAGTACTTC	CASSPTGHLEQYF
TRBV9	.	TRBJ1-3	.	TGTGCCAGCAACGGGGGTAACACTGGAAACACCATATATTTT	CASNGGNTGNTIYF
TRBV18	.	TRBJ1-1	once	TGTGCCAGCTCCCCCCGGGAGTCCGGATTGAACACTGAAGCTTTCTTT	CASSPRESGLNTEAFF
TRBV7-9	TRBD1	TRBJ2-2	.	TGTGCCAGCAGCTTAGTGGGACAGGGGTTGGCGGCGAACACCGGGGAGCTGTTTTTT	CASSLVGQGLAANTGELFF
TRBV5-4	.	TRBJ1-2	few	TGTGCCAGCAGCGCAAAGGACAGCATCAAAGGCTACACCTTC	CASSAKDSIKGYTF
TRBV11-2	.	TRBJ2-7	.	TGTGCCAGCAGCTTAGTTCGAGACAGCTCCTACGAGCAGTACTTC	CASSLVRDSSYEQYF
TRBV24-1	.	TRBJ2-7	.	TGTGCCACCAGTGATTCGAGGGAATCCTCCTACGAGCAGTACTTC	CATSDSRESSYEQYF
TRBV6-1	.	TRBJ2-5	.	TGTGCCAGCAGTGAGCCAGGCCAAGAGACCCAGTACTTC	CASSEPGQETQYF
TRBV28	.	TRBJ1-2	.	TGTGCCAGCAGTTTAGGCGGGAGGCCCTACCCCCCCACCTTC	CASSLGGRPYPPTF
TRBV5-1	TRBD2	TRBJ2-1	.	TGCGCCAGCAGCTTGGGTCTAGCGGGAGAGCAGTTCTTC	CASSLGLAGEQFF
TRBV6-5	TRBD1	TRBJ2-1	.	TGTGCCAGCAGATCCACAGGGGGTGGCTACAATGAGCAGTTCTTC	CASRSTGGGYNEQFF
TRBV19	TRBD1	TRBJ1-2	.	TGTGCCAGTAGTATAGATCTATCTTGGACAGGGATTGTCTTTGGCTACACCTTC	CASSIDLSWTGIVFGYTF